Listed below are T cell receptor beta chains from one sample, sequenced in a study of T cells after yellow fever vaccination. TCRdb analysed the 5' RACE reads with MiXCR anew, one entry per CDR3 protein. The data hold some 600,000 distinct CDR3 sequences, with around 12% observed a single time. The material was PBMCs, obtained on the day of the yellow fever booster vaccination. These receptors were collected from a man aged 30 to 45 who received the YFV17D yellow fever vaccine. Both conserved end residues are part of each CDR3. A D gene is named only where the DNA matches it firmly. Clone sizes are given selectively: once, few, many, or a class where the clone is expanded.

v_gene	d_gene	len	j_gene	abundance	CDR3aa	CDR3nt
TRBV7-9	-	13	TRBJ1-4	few	CASSSSGAEKLFF	TGTGCCAGCAGCTCCTCAGGGGCCGAAAAACTGTTTTTT
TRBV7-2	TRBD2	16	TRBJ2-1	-	CASSLARLAGYNEQFF	TGTGCCAGCAGCTTAGCACGACTAGCGGGGTACAATGAGCAGTTCTTC
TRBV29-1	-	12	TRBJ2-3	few	CSVDFVGDTQYF	TGCAGCGTCGATTTTGTCGGGGACACGCAGTATTTT
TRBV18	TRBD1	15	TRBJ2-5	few	CASSPSGQGVETQYF	TGTGCCAGCTCACCGTCGGGACAGGGCGTGGAGACCCAGTACTTC
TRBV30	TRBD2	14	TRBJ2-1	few	CAWDRGGRAREQFF	TGTGCCTGGGATAGGGGCGGGAGGGCCCGGGAGCAGTTCTTC
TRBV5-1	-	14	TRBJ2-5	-	CASSLDRVQETQYF	TGCGCCAGCAGCTTGGACAGGGTTCAGGAGACCCAGTACTTC
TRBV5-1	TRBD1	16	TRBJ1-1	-	CASSLAGQGANTEAFF	TGCGCCAGCAGCTTGGCGGGACAGGGGGCCAACACTGAAGCTTTCTTT
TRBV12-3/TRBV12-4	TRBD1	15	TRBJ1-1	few	CASSLGQARIVEAFF	TGTGCCAGCAGTTTGGGACAGGCGAGGATTGTTGAAGCTTTCTTT
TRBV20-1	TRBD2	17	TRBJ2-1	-	CSAREKLAGGPYNEQFF	TGCAGTGCTAGAGAAAAACTAGCGGGAGGTCCCTACAATGAGCAGTTCTTC
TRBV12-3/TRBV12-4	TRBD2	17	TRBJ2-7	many	CASSAGDQLKGINEQYF	TGTGCCAGCTCTGCGGGGGACCAGCTGAAAGGGATCAACGAGCAGTACTTC
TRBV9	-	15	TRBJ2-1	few	CASSVKGEGYNEQFF	TGTGCCAGCAGCGTAAAGGGGGAGGGTTACAATGAGCAGTTCTTC
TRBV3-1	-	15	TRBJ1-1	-	CASSQITGNGGEAFF	TGTGCCAGCAGCCAAATAACAGGGAACGGGGGTGAAGCTTTCTTT
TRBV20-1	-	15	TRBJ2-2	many	CSASSRNEGTGELFF	TGCAGTGCGTCAAGTCGCAATGAAGGAACCGGGGAGCTGTTTTTT
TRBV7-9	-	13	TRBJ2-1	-	CASSPGFDNEQFF	TGTGCCAGCAGCCCGGGATTTGACAATGAGCAGTTCTTC
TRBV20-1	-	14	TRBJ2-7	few	CSTTKSGLAYEQYF	TGCAGTACCACCAAAAGTGGATTAGCCTACGAGCAGTACTTC
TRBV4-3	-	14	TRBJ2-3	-	CASSVRDNTDTQYF	TGCGCCAGCAGCGTCCGGGACAACACAGATACGCAGTATTTT
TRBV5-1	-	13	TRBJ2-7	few	CASSDRDDNEQYF	TGCGCCAGCAGCGACCGGGACGACAACGAGCAGTACTTC
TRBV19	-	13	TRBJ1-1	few	CASSIHHNTEAFF	TGTGCCAGTAGTATTCATCACAACACTGAAGCTTTCTTT
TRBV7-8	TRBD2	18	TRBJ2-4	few	CASSQGLAGGVAKNIQYF	TGTGCCAGCAGCCAAGGACTAGCGGGGGGGGTAGCCAAAAACATTCAGTACTTC
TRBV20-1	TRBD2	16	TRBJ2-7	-	CSARGTSGKRAYEQYF	TGCAGTGCTAGGGGGACTAGCGGGAAAAGGGCCTACGAGCAGTACTTC
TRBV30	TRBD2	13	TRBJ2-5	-	CAWRWGGKETQYF	TGTGCCTGGAGGTGGGGAGGGAAAGAGACCCAGTACTTC
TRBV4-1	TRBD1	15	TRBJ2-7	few	CASSQSRTGGYEQYF	TGCGCCAGCAGCCAATCCCGGACAGGGGGCTACGAGCAGTACTTC
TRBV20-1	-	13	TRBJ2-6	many	CSALVMGANVLTF	TGCAGTGCCCTAGTGATGGGGGCCAACGTCCTGACTTTC
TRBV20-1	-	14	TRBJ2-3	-	CSWRQGTSSDTQYF	TGCAGTTGGAGACAGGGGACTAGTTCAGATACGCAGTATTTT
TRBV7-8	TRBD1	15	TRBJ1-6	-	CASSEGTGKYSPLHF	TGTGCCAGCAGCGAAGGGACAGGGAAATATTCACCCCTCCACTTT
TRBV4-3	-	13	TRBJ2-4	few	CASSQEGLGIQYF	TGCGCCAGCAGCCAAGAGGGCCTGGGCATTCAGTACTTC
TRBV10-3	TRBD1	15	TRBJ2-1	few	CAIRDRDRGLMGQFF	TGTGCCATCAGGGACCGGGACAGGGGCCTTATGGGGCAGTTCTTC
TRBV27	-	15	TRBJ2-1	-	CASWGLKVGYNEQFF	TGTGCCAGCTGGGGTTTAAAAGTAGGTTACAATGAGCAGTTCTTC
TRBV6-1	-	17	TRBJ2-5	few	CASRRLASDRRQETQYF	TGTGCCAGCAGACGACTGGCCTCGGACAGAAGACAAGAGACCCAGTACTTC
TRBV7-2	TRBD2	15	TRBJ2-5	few	CASSQTSGSAETQYF	TGTGCCAGCAGCCAGACTAGCGGGAGTGCGGAGACCCAGTACTTC
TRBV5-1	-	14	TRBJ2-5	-	CTSSLAWQIETQYF	TGCACCAGCAGCTTGGCTTGGCAGATAGAGACCCAGTACTTC
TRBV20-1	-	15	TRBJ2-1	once	CSAREKWGTYNEQFF	TGCAGTGCTAGAGAAAAATGGGGGACCTACAATGAGCAGTTCTTC
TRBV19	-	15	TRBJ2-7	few	CASRGAARYGYEQYF	TGTGCCAGTAGGGGTGCGGCGCGGTATGGCTACGAGCAGTACTTC